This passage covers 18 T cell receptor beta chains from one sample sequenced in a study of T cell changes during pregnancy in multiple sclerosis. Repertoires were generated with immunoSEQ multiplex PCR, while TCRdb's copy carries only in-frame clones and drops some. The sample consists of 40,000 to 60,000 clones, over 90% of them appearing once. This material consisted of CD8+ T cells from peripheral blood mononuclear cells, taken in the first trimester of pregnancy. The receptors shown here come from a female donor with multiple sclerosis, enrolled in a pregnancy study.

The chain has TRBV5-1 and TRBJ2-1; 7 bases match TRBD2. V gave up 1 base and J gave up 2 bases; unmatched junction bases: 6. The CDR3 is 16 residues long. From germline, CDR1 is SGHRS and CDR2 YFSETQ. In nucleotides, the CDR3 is TGCGCCAGCAGCTTGATATTGGCGGGAGCCTACAATGAGCAGTTCTTC. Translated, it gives CASSLILAGAYNEQFF.

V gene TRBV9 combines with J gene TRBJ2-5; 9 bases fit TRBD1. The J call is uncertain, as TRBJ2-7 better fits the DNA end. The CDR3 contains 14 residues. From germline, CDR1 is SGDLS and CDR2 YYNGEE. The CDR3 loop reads CASSVGGQGYEQYF. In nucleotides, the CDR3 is TGTGCCAGCAGCGTAGGGGGACAGGGCTACGAGCAGTACTTC.

CDR3 DNA: TGTGCCAGCAGCCTCCGCGATCCCTTGGGCGGCTACACCTTC. Protein: CASSLRDPLGGYTF. The chain has TRBV4-2 and TRBJ1-2; unclear D gene. The V gene's germline CDR1 is LGHNA and CDR2 YNFKEQ. The CDR3 is made up of 14 amino acids. V shed 4 bases and J shed 8 bases, with 17 bases lying between them.

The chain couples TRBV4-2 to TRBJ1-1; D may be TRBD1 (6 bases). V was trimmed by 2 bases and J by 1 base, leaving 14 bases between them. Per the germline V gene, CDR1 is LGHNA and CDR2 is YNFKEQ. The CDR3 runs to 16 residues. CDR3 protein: CASSQFPGEQNTEAFF. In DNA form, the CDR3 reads TGTGCCAGCAGCCAATTCCCAGGGGAGCAGAACACTGAAGCTTTCTTT.

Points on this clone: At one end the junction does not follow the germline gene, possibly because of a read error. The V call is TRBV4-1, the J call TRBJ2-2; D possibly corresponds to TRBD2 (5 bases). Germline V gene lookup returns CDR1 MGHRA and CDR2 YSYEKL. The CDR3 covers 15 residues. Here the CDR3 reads CASSHGSGNTGELFF. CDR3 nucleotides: TGCGCCAGCAGCCATGGGAGCGGTAACACGGGGGAGCTGTTTTTT.

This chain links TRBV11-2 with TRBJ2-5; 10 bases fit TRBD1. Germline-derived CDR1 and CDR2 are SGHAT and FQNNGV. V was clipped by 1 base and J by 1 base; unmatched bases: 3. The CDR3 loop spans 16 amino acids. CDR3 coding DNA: TGTGCCAGCAGCTTAGCGGGGACAGGGGTCCAAGAGACCCAGTACTTC. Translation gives CASSLAGTGVQETQYF.

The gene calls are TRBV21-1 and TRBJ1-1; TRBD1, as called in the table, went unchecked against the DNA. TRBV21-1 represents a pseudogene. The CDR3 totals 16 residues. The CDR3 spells CASSKQRQGAEAEAFF. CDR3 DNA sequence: TGTGCCAGCAGCAAGCAAAGACAGGGTGCGGAGGCTGAAGCTTTCTTT.

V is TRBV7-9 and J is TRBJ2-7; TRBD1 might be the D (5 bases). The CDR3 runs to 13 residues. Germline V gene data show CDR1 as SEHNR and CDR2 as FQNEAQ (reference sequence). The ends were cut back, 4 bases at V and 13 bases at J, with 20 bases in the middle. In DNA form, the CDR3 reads TGTGCCAGCAGCTCCGACCCGCGAGGACACCCCTACTTC. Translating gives CASSSDPRGHPYF.

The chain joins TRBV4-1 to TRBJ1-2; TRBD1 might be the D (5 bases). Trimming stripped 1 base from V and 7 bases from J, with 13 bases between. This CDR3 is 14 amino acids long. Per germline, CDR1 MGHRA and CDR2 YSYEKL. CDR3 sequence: CASSQGGRAPGYTF. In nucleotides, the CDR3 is TGCGCCAGCAGCCAAGGCGGCAGGGCGCCTGGCTACACCTTC.

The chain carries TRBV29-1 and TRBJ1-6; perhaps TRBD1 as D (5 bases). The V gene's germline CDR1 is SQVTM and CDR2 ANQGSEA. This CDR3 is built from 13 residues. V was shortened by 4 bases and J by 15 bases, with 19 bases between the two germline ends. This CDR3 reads CSVAAGQTTDLHF. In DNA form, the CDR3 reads TGCAGCGTTGCGGCCGGACAAACCACGGACCTCCACTTT.

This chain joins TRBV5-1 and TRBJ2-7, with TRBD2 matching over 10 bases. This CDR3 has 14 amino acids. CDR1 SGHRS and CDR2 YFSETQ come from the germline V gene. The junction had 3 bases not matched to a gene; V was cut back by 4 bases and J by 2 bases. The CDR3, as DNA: TGCGCCAGCAGCCAGAGCGGGGGGGCCTACGAGCAGTACTTC. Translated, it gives CASSQSGGAYEQYF.

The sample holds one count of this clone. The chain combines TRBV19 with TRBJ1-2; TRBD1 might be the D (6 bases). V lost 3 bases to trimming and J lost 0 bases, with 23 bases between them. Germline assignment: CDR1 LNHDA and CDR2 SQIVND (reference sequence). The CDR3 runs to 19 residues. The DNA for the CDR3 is TGTGCCAGTAGTATGTTTGGGGTGTGGGGGGGCCCCGCTAACTATGGCTACACCTTC. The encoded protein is CASSMFGVWGGPANYGYTF.

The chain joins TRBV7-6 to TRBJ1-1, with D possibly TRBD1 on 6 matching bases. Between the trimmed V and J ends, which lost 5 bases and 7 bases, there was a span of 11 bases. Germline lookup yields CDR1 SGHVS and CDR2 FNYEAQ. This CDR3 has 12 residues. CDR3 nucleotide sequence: TGTGCCAGCAGCCACTTGGACAGTGAAGCTTTCTTT. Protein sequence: CASSHLDSEAFF.

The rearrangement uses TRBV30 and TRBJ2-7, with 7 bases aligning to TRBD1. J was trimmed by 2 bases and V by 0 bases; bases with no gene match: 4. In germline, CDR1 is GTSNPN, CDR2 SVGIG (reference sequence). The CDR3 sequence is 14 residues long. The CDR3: CAWSVRTGTYEQYF. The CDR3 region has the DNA TGTGCCTGGAGTGTAAGGACAGGTACCTACGAGCAGTACTTC.

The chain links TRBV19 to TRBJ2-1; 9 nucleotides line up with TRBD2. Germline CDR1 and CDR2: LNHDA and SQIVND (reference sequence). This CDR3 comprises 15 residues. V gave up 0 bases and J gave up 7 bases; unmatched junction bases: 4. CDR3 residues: CASSIDSLAGNEQFF. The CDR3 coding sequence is TGTGCCAGTAGTATAGATTCGCTAGCGGGAAATGAGCAGTTCTTC.

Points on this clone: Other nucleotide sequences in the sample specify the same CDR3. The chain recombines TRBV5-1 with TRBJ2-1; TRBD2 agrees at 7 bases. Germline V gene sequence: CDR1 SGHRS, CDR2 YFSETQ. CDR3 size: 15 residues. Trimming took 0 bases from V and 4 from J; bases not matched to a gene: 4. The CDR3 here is CASSLAGGLYNEQFF. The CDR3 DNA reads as TGCGCCAGCAGCTTGGCGGGAGGATTATACAATGAGCAGTTCTTC.

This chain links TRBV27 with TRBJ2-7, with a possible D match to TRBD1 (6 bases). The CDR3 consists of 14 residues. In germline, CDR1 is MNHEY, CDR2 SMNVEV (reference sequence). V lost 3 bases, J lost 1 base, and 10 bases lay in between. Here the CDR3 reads CASSFGQGSYEQYF. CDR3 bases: TGTGCCAGCAGTTTTGGGCAGGGGTCCTACGAGCAGTACTTC.

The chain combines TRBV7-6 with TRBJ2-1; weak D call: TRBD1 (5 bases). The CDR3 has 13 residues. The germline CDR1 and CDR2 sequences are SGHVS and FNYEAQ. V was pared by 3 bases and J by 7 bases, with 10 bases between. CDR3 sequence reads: CASSLGLGNEQFF. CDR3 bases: TGTGCCAGCAGCTTGGGGCTAGGGAATGAGCAGTTCTTC.